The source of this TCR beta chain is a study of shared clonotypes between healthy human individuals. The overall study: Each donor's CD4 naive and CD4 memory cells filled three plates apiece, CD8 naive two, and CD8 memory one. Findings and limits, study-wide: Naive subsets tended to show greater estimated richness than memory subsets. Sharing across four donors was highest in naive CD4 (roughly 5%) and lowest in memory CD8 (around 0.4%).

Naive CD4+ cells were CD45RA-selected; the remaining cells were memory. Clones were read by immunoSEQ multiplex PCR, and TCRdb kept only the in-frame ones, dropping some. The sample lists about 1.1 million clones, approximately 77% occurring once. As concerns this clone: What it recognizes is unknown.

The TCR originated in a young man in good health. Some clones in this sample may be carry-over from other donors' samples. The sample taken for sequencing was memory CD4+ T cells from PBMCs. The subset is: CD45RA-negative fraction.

CDR3 protein: CASSLGDRGRVGNEQFF. CDR3 nucleotide sequence: TGTGCCAGCAGCTTAGGTGACAGGGGGCGCGTGGGCAATGAGCAGTTCTTC. The gene calls are TRBV11-3 and TRBJ2-1; TRBD1 aligns across 10 bases. After removal of 1 base from V and 6 bases from J, the junction contained 9 bases not matched to a gene. The CDR3 is made up of 17 amino acids. CDR1 SGHNT and CDR2 YENEEA come from the germline V gene.